The 5 T cell receptor beta chains below were found in one sample sequenced in a study of tumor-infiltrating lymphocytes in primary liver carcinoma. Using a constant-region primer together with ProtoScript II reverse transcriptase, TCR beta cDNA was made from about 500 ng of total RNA. For TCR beta, libraries were produced by three nested multiplex PCR rounds using slightly modified ARM-PCR. Primers for the first two PCR rounds were TRBV1-TRBV30 forward primers and a C-beta reverse primer (roughly 10 cycles per round). TCRdb itself ran the multiplex PCR reads through MiXCR, one entry per CDR3 protein. The sample lists about 200,000 distinct CDR3 sequences; about two thirds were seen once. They got blood RNA out of unsorted whole blood and also pulled out germline DNA. Sequencing was done on a sample of peripheral blood. These receptors all stem from a woman aged 55-70 years with primary liver carcinoma and hepatitis B virus infection.

For this clonotype: Compared with germline, one end of the junction differs, possibly owing to a read error. This chain joins TRBV4-2 and TRBJ2-7; 9 nucleotides align to TRBD2. The CDR3 is 17 amino acids. Germline values: CDR1 LGHNA, CDR2 YNFKEQ. The CDR3 sequence is CASTQGDGLARSYEQHF. The CDR3 region has the DNA TGTGCCAGCACCCAAGGGGATGGACTAGCGCGTTCCTACGAGCAGCACTTC.

Of note for this clonotype: A junction end diverges from the germline sequence, so it may reflect a read error. The V call is TRBV11-3, the J call TRBJ2-3; the D is unclear. The germline V gene has CDR1 SGHNT and CDR2 YENEEA. CDR3 size: 14 residues. CDR3 sequence (DNA): TGTGGCAGCAGCTTAGATCCGTCCGGTTTCACCCCCTTTTTC. The encoded protein is CGSSLDPSGFTPFF.

This chain links TRBV28 with TRBJ2-5, with D tentatively TRBD2 (6 bases). The CDR3 extends over 16 amino acids. CDR1 MDHEN and CDR2 SYDVKM come from the germline V gene. Trimming shortened V by 7 bases and J by 2 bases, and 20 bases separated the two germline ends. In DNA, the CDR3 is TGTGCCAGCACCTCCGGGCCAGGGAGGAATCAAGAGACCCAGTACTTC. Translation gives CASTSGPGRNQETQYF.

With respect to this clonotype: It may be a read error: a sequence one base away is much more abundant. The CDR3 region is CASSEQGYIGELFF. CDR3 sequence (DNA): TGCGCCAGCAGTGAACAGGGATACATCGGGGAGCTGTTTTTT. The rearrangement links TRBV10-2 to TRBJ2-2; D possibly corresponds to TRBD1 (6 bases). The CDR3 extends over 14 amino acids. CDR1 is WSHSY and CDR2 is SAAADI in the germline V gene. With 3 bases removed from V and 7 bases from J, the gap between germline ends came to 12 bases.

CDR3 amino acids: CASSSPTGTGTEAFF. DNA for the CDR3: TGTGCCAGCAGTTCCCCGACAGGGACCGGCACTGAAGCTTTCTTT. The chain couples TRBV28 to TRBJ1-1; 7 nucleotides agree with TRBD1. The junction had 9 bases not matched to a gene; V was cut back by 4 bases and J by 4 bases. The CDR3 sequence is 15 residues long. Germline lookup yields CDR1 MDHEN and CDR2 SYDVKM.